This T cell receptor beta chain is from a study of lymphopenia after photon versus proton radiotherapy. Notes on the study in general: Photon-treated patients lost naive T cells and TCR diversity; proton-treated stayed stable. Authors raise, but do not show, better survival with proton therapy.

Germline V gene sequence: CDR1 MNHNY, CDR2 SVGAGI (reference sequence). This CDR3 is built from 15 residues. After removal of 4 bases from V and 6 bases from J, the junction contained 7 bases not matched to a gene. Profiled with immunoSEQ multiplex PCR; TCRdb holds only in-frame clones, not every one. The data show 160,000 or so clones, roughly nine tenths seen once. As to this clone: Its antigen is as yet unknown.

This TCR was sampled from a man in his fifties or sixties with gastric cancer. Here the sequenced sample was peripheral blood, taken from a patient treated with photon-based radiotherapy. The rearrangement joins TRBV6-6 to TRBJ2-7, with 12 bases aligning to TRBD2. Here the CDR3 reads CASSSSGRAGGEQYF. CDR3 DNA sequence: TGTGCCAGCAGTTCTAGCGGGAGGGCCGGAGGCGAGCAGTACTTC.